These T cell receptor beta chains were read from a single sample in a study of shared clonotypes between healthy human individuals. Some clones are missing from TCRdb's copy, which holds only in-frame ones; the method was immunoSEQ multiplex PCR. This sample yields about 380,000 clones, of which 95% to 97% are seen a single time; around 0.29% belongs to the top ten. Sequencing used memory CD8+ T cells sorted from blood. All receptors come from a man aged 30 to 45 in good health. Each CDR3 is given with its conserved first and last residue. Each record gives: V gene, J gene, clone size, D gene, CDR3 protein, CDR3 DNA. A D gene is named only where the DNA matches it firmly. Clone size, where shown, is once, few, many, or a class for clones that have expanded.

>TRBV6-4|TRBJ2-1|-|TRBD2
CASSELAGGINEQFF
TGTGCCAGCAGTGAACTAGCGGGAGGGATCAATGAGCAGTTCTTC
>TRBV11-2|TRBJ2-5|once|-
CASSLETGTKTQYF
TGTGCCAGCAGCTTAGAAACAGGGACCAAGACCCAGTACTTC
>TRBV5-8|TRBJ1-6|-|-
CASSLYSPLHF
TGTGCCAGCAGCTTGTATTCACCCCTCCACTTT
>TRBV5-1|TRBJ1-2|-|TRBD1
CASSLALRQGANYGYTF
TGCGCCAGCAGCTTGGCCCTTAGGCAGGGGGCAAACTATGGCTACACCTTC
>TRBV11-2|TRBJ2-1|once|TRBD2
CASSLDWSDGGSPYNEQFF
TGTGCCAGCAGCTTAGATTGGTCCGACGGGGGGTCGCCCTACAATGAGCAGTTCTTC
>TRBV7-3|TRBJ1-1|-|-
CASSLIGDTEAFF
TGTGCCAGCAGCTTAATTGGTGACACTGAAGCTTTCTTT
>TRBV27|TRBJ2-7|few|-
CASSLFGHPYEQYF
TGTGCCAGCAGTTTATTTGGGCACCCCTACGAGCAGTACTTC
>TRBV18|TRBJ2-1|-|TRBD2
CASSPSSGSLSYNEQFF
TGTGCCAGCTCACCGTCTAGCGGGAGCCTCTCCTACAATGAGCAGTTCTTC
>TRBV5-1|TRBJ1-2|-|-
CASSLDGNYGYTF
TGCGCCAGCAGCTTGGATGGGAACTATGGCTACACCTTC
>TRBV5-5|TRBJ2-3|-|-
CASSFGTSPDTQYF
TGTGCCAGCAGCTTTGGGACATCTCCTGATACGCAGTATTTT
>TRBV19|TRBJ2-7|once|TRBD1
CASSRGTGSYEQYF
TGTGCCAGTAGTAGGGGGACAGGTTCCTACGAGCAGTACTTC
>TRBV6-1|TRBJ1-1|-|-
CASGWGLSEAFF
TGTGCCAGCGGCTGGGGGCTCAGTGAAGCTTTCTTT
>TRBV2|TRBJ2-7|once|-
CASTLKRQGRGDEQYF
TGTGCCAGCACCCTAAAACGACAGGGGAGGGGGGACGAGCAGTACTTC
>TRBV10-1|TRBJ2-2|-|TRBD1
CASSEPTGERELFF
TGCGCCAGCAGTGAGCCGACAGGGGAGCGGGAGCTGTTTTTT
>TRBV6-1|TRBJ2-7|-|TRBD2
CASSGRSGRGSYEQYF
TGTGCCAGCAGTGGCCGTAGCGGGAGGGGCTCCTACGAGCAGTACTTC
>TRBV5-1|TRBJ2-3|-|TRBD2
CASSGLTSGTDTQYF
TGCGCCAGTAGCGGGCTTACTAGCGGCACAGATACGCAGTATTTT
>TRBV20-1|TRBJ2-5|-|-
CRRLETQYF
TGCAGAAGATTGGAGACCCAGTACTTC
>TRBV6-1|TRBJ2-3|-|-
CASSEVSGADTQYF
TGTGCCAGCAGTGAAGTATCGGGGGCCGATACGCAGTATTTT
>TRBV10-3|TRBJ2-3|-|TRBD2
CAISHLMGTSGATDTQYF
TGTGCCATCAGCCACCTAATGGGGACTAGCGGAGCCACAGATACGCAGTATTTT
>TRBV10-1|TRBJ2-2|-|TRBD1
CASSESLVTGDTGELFF
TGCGCCAGCAGTGAGAGTTTAGTGACAGGGGACACCGGGGAGCTGTTTTTT
>TRBV6-5|TRBJ2-7|once|TRBD2
CASSYSGRAYEQYF
TGTGCCAGCAGTTACAGCGGGAGGGCCTACGAGCAGTACTTC
>TRBV7-6|TRBJ1-4|-|-
CASTCAGCEKLFF
TGTGCCAGCACTTGCGCAGGGTGTGAAAAACTGTTTTTT
>TRBV4-2|TRBJ2-7|-|TRBD1
CASSQEFGQGSREQYF
TGTGCCAGCAGCCAAGAGTTCGGACAGGGGAGTCGCGAGCAGTACTTC
>TRBV5-1|TRBJ2-3|-|TRBD2
CASSTASGRITDTQYF
TGCGCCAGCAGTACGGCTAGCGGGAGGATTACAGATACGCAGTATTTT
>TRBV10-1|TRBJ2-7|-|-
CASTEQYF
TGCGCCAGTACCGAGCAGTATTTC
>TRBV15|TRBJ2-7|-|TRBD1
CATSRDRGQGSYEQYF
TGTGCCACCAGCAGAGATCGGGGACAGGGTTCCTACGAGCAGTACTTC
>TRBV30|TRBJ1-6|-|-
CAWSESSPLHF
TGTGCCTGGAGTGAAAGTTCACCCCTCCACTTT
>TRBV5-4|TRBJ2-2|-|TRBD2
CASSVSPGGGTGELFF
TGTGCCAGCAGTGTCAGTCCGGGAGGGGGCACCGGGGAGCTGTTTTTT
>TRBV5-1|TRBJ1-4|-|TRBD1
CASSSLGTGGLVGEKLFF
TGCGCCAGCAGCTCTCTCGGGACAGGGGGGTTGGTAGGAGAAAAACTGTTTTTT
>TRBV28|TRBJ2-7|-|TRBD1
CASSFTLTGQEQYF
TGTGCCAGCAGTTTCACTTTGACAGGGCAAGAGCAGTACTTC
>TRBV28|TRBJ1-1|once|TRBD1
CASSSPGQGKAFF
TGTGCCAGCAGTTCCCCGGGACAGGGAAAAGCTTTCTTT
>TRBV4-2|TRBJ1-2|-|TRBD1
CASSQEGRQGAANYGYTF
TGTGCCAGCAGCCAAGAAGGACGACAGGGGGCTGCTAACTATGGCTACACCTTC